The rows below give T cell receptor beta chains drawn from one sample of a study of blood T cells in healthy people across ages. TCRdb reprocessed the 5' RACE reads with MiXCR, giving one entry per CDR3 protein. The sample has fewer than 900,000 distinct CDR3 sequences, 45% to 50% seen once. The sequencing sample was made of blood. The origin of the receptors is a woman in her sixties or seventies in good health. Both conserved end residues are part of each CDR3. The order of the fields is V gene, J gene, D gene, clone size, CDR3 DNA, CDR3 protein. The D gene is left open where the match is weak. A clone size is listed for some rows: how often the clone was seen (once, few, many), or a class if it is expanded.

TRBV28	TRBJ1-5	.	.	TGTGCCAGCAGTTATAGGGGGGGCTTGGGCAATCAGCCCCAGCATTTT	CASSYRGGLGNQPQHF
TRBV7-3	TRBJ2-7	.	.	TGTGCCAGCAGCTACGCAGGGGGGCCCTACGAACAGTACTTC	CASSYAGGPYEQYF
TRBV20-1	TRBJ2-1	TRBD2	.	TGCAGTGCTAGTGCAGCGGGAGGGCCTCATGAGCAGTTCTTC	CSASAAGGPHEQFF
TRBV10-3	TRBJ2-2	TRBD2	few	TGTGCCATCAGTGCCCTCGGAGGCGGGAGCACCGGGGAGCTGTTTTTT	CAISALGGGSTGELFF
TRBV20-1	TRBJ2-2	.	.	TGCAGTGCTAGAGATTTCACTACCGGGGAGCTGTTTTTT	CSARDFTTGELFF
TRBV9	TRBJ2-3	TRBD1	once	TGTGCCAGCAGCCCGCGGGACAGGGTAAGCACAGATACGCAGTATTTT	CASSPRDRVSTDTQYF
TRBV12-5	TRBJ2-2	.	.	TGTGCTAGTGGTTTGGTGGGGACCCGTACCGGGGAGCTGTTTTTT	CASGLVGTRTGELFF
TRBV29-1	TRBJ2-7	.	.	TGCAGCGTTGAAGTGCCTGCTAGCTACTACGAGCAGTACTTC	CSVEVPASYYEQYF
TRBV5-1	TRBJ2-5	TRBD1	many	TGCGCCAGCAGCGTGTGGGACAGTCAAGAGACCCAGTACTTC	CASSVWDSQETQYF
TRBV12-3/TRBV12-4	TRBJ2-3	TRBD2	.	TGTGCCAGCACCGTGGGGGGAGGGTCGGATACGCAGTATTTT	CASTVGGGSDTQYF
TRBV7-2	TRBJ2-3	.	.	TGTGCCAGCAGCTTAGTTGCAGGGGGGGTAGCAGATACGCAGTATTTT	CASSLVAGGVADTQYF
TRBV7-2	TRBJ2-3	TRBD2	.	TGTGCCAGCAGCTCGTCTAGCGGGCAAACAGATACGCAGTATTTT	CASSSSSGQTDTQYF
TRBV5-1	TRBJ2-1	.	.	TGCGCCAGCAGAACGGCAGTGAACCAGGGCAATGAGCAGTTCTTC	CASRTAVNQGNEQFF
TRBV9	TRBJ2-2	.	.	TGTGCCAGCTACCCTACTTTTCGGGGAAGGCTCTCCGGGGAGCTGTTTTTT	CASYPTFRGRLSGELFF
TRBV9	TRBJ2-5	TRBD1	once	TGTGCCAGCAGCTCCAGAGACAGGGTGGGGGAGACCCAGTACTTC	CASSSRDRVGETQYF
TRBV12-3/TRBV12-4	TRBJ2-7	TRBD2	few	TGTGCCAGCAGTGGGACTAGCGTAAGCTACGAGCAGTACTTC	CASSGTSVSYEQYF
TRBV20-1	TRBJ2-7	.	few	TGCAGTGCTAGAGATCATCGGGGGAGCTACGAGCAGTACTTC	CSARDHRGSYEQYF
TRBV7-2	TRBJ2-1	.	few	TGTGCCAGCAGCTCAGAATTCGCCTACAATGAGCAGTTCTTC	CASSSEFAYNEQFF
TRBV20-1	TRBJ1-5	TRBD1	.	TGCAGTGCTAGGGGGACAGCCTTTAGCAATCAGCCCCAGCATTTT	CSARGTAFSNQPQHF
TRBV10-3	TRBJ2-7	.	.	TGTGCCATCAGCAAGGCCTACGAGCAGTACTTC	CAISKAYEQYF
TRBV28	TRBJ2-7	TRBD1	.	TGTGCCAGCACTGGGACAGGTCATACCTACAATGAGCAGTACTTC	CASTGTGHTYNEQYF
TRBV20-1	TRBJ1-1	.	few	TGCAGTGCTAGAGCTAATACAGGGAACACTGAAGCTTTCTTT	CSARANTGNTEAFF
TRBV20-1	TRBJ2-5	.	.	TGCACTGCTAGTCTTCAGACCCAGTACTTC	CTASLQTQYF
TRBV6-5	TRBJ2-7	TRBD2	.	TGTGACAGCAGTTACTCGAGGGCTAGCGGGAGCTACTTGGGCTACGAGCAGTACTTC	CDSSYSRASGSYLGYEQYF
TRBV29-1	TRBJ1-2	.	many	TGCAGCGTTGAACCGGGTCACTATGGCTACACCTTC	CSVEPGHYGYTF
TRBV7-3	TRBJ2-3	TRBD1	.	TGTGCCAGCAGCTTAAAAGGGACAGGGTTGGGAGATACGCAGTATTTT	CASSLKGTGLGDTQYF
TRBV5-1	TRBJ2-5	.	.	TGCGCCAGCAGCTGGGACTTAAGCCGGGAGCAGTACTTC	CASSWDLSREQYF
TRBV6-6	TRBJ2-1	TRBD2	.	TGTGCCAGCAGGGGAGGACTAGTCTTTTCCAATGAGCAGTTCTTC	CASRGGLVFSNEQFF
TRBV7-2	TRBJ2-1	TRBD2	.	TGTGCCAGCAGCTTAGTTAGCGGGAGGGCGAGGGAGCAGTTCTTC	CASSLVSGRAREQFF
TRBV20-1	TRBJ2-3	TRBD2	.	TGCAGTGCTCTGAAGCCTGGGAGGGCCGGGGCAGATACGCAGTATTTT	CSALKPGRAGADTQYF
TRBV7-2	TRBJ2-3	TRBD2	.	TGTGCCAGCAGCTTGGGACTAGCCCGTGCAGATACGCAGTATTTT	CASSLGLARADTQYF
TRBV12-3/TRBV12-4	TRBJ2-6	TRBD1	few	TGTGCCAGCAGACTAAACCCGGGACAGTCCTCTGGGGCCAACGTCCTGACTTTC	CASRLNPGQSSGANVLTF
TRBV3-1	TRBJ1-2	TRBD1	few	TGTGCCAGCAGCCAAGTCCCCAGGGGGCGAGAGTACTCTGGCTACACCTTC	CASSQVPRGREYSGYTF
TRBV12-3/TRBV12-4	TRBJ2-1	TRBD2	.	TGTGCCAGCAGTCCCGCCAGCGGGAGCGAATACGATGAGCAGTTCTTC	CASSPASGSEYDEQFF
TRBV20-1	TRBJ2-3	TRBD2	.	TGCAGTGCTAAAAAAGCGGGAGGGTGGACAGATACGCAGTATTTT	CSAKKAGGWTDTQYF
TRBV18	TRBJ1-1	TRBD1	.	TGTGCCAGCTCACCCGGGACAGGAGAGAACACTGAAGCTTTCTTT	CASSPGTGENTEAFF
TRBV7-9	TRBJ1-1	TRBD1	.	TGTGCCAGCAGCCTACAGGGGGTCGGGACTGAAGCTTTCTTT	CASSLQGVGTEAFF
TRBV6-2/TRBV6-3	TRBJ1-2	.	.	TGTGCCTGCCGGGACACCCAAAGGGGCAATGGCTACACCTTC	CACRDTQRGNGYTF
TRBV7-8	TRBJ2-5	.	.	TGTGCCAGCAGCCCTGCGGACGGTGTTAGAACCCAGTACTTC	CASSPADGVRTQYF
TRBV20-1	TRBJ2-5	.	.	TGCAGTGCTCCTATGCCCTCTTCGAAGACCCAGTACTTC	CSAPMPSSKTQYF
TRBV20-1	TRBJ2-7	.	few	TGCAGTGCTAGAGATTCGGCAGGGTATGCCTACGAGCAGTACTTC	CSARDSAGYAYEQYF
TRBV28	TRBJ2-1	TRBD1	.	TGTGCCAGCAGTTATCCCACGACAGGGGACTCCTTCGCTTCCTACAATGAGCAGTTCTTC	CASSYPTTGDSFASYNEQFF
TRBV29-1	TRBJ1-1	.	few	TGCAGCGTTGAAAGGGGGAGGGTCACTGAAGCTTTCTTT	CSVERGRVTEAFF
TRBV28	TRBJ1-1	.	once	TGTGCCAGCAGTTTAAGGACAGCGAGGGGCACTGAAGCTTTCTTT	CASSLRTARGTEAFF
TRBV5-1	TRBJ2-3	.	.	TGCGCCAGCTGGCATGGGCAGGGGTTTACAGATACGCAGTATTTT	CASWHGQGFTDTQYF
TRBV20-1	TRBJ2-1	TRBD2	.	TGCAGTGCTAGAGACCTAGCGGGAGTGGGGAATGAGCAGTTCTTC	CSARDLAGVGNEQFF
TRBV7-9	TRBJ2-7	.	few	TGTGCCAGCAGCTTAGTCCCGGGCTACGAGCAGTACTTC	CASSLVPGYEQYF
TRBV7-9	TRBJ2-7	.	.	TGTGCCAGCAGCTTGAGGGGAAGCGACGAGCAGTACTTC	CASSLRGSDEQYF
TRBV7-8	TRBJ1-5	TRBD1	.	TGTGCCAGCAGCGCGAAGGGACAGGGGGCCTTTCAGCCCCAGCATTTT	CASSAKGQGAFQPQHF
TRBV20-1	TRBJ2-5	.	.	TGCAGTGCTAGAGTCCCTGGGTCGGAGACCCAGTACTTC	CSARVPGSETQYF
TRBV24-1	TRBJ2-1	.	few	TGTGCCACCAGTGATGGCGGGGAACACATTAACAATGAGCAGTTCTTC	CATSDGGEHINNEQFF
TRBV20-1	TRBJ2-5	TRBD1	few	TGCAGTGGCCGGGGACAGGGGGCTGGAGAGACCCAGTACTTC	CSGRGQGAGETQYF
TRBV18	TRBJ2-1	TRBD1	.	TGTGCCAGCTCACCCCTGGACAGGGTCAACAATGAGCAGTTCTTC	CASSPLDRVNNEQFF
TRBV5-1	TRBJ1-1	.	.	TGCGCCAGCAGCTTGGCTAGGGGCCAGCCCTTGAACGGAGAAGCTTTCTTT	CASSLARGQPLNGEAFF
TRBV24-1	TRBJ2-1	.	.	TGTGCCACCAGTGATTTAAGTTTAAGGGGGCAGTTCTTC	CATSDLSLRGQFF